The clone carrying this TCR beta chain turned up a few times. The antigen remains unidentified. This specimen belongs to a study of blood T cells in healthy people across ages. Study-level findings and limits: TCR beta diversity correlated strongly with naive T cell percentage. Older individuals had lower TCR beta diversity per million T cells (the decline was roughly linear).

V shed 7 bases and J shed 2 bases, with 10 bases lying between them. The germline CDR1 and CDR2 sequences are SQVTM and ANQGSEA. The CDR3 length is 12 residues. Through a sample-barcoded 5' primer and a J-beta primer mix, a second PCR was run for 7 to 11 cycles. A template-switch adaptor that had 12 random nucleotides put a tag on each cDNA molecule. TCRdb re-analysed the 5' RACE reads in MiXCR, keeping a single row per CDR3 protein. In the table there are 1.5 million or so distinct CDR3 sequences, around 39% of which are singletons. The sequenced material came from blood. This TCR derives from a woman younger than 35 in good health. The V and J genes are TRBV29-1 and TRBJ2-3, with D perhaps TRBD2 (5 bases). This chain's CDR3 is CSAGLDTDTQYF. CDR3 bases: TGCAGCGCCGGACTTGACACAGATACGCAGTATTTT.